Listed below are T cell receptor beta chains from one sample, sequenced in a study of shared clonotypes between healthy human individuals. The data were produced by immunoSEQ multiplex PCR, yet TCRdb's version contains in-frame clones alone and is incomplete. Altogether about 1 million clones are present, around 74% being singletons, with the ten largest covering about 1.5%. Sequencing was performed on memory CD4+ T cells sorted from blood. The receptors were sampled from a man between 18 and 35 years old in good health. Both conserved end residues are part of each CDR3.

J gene | CDR3 length | V gene | CDR3 protein
TRBJ1-6 | 14 | TRBV5-1 | CASSLVTGGSPLHF
TRBJ1-5 | 15 | TRBV28 | CASSFWEEGVEPQHF
TRBJ2-6 | 15 | TRBV18 | CASSTQGSGANVLTF
TRBJ2-3 | 13 | TRBV5-1 | CASDISGTDTQYF
TRBJ1-5 | 16 | TRBV19 | CASSMGTGGLNQPQHF
TRBJ2-3 | 17 | TRBV11-2 | CASSLGETSGSTDTQYF
TRBJ2-3 | 13 | TRBV11-2 | CASSLGVGGTQYF
TRBJ2-1 | 15 | TRBV9 | CASTSAAGSYNEQFF
TRBJ2-1 | 11 | TRBV20-1 | CSAYDYSEQFF
TRBJ2-5 | 17 | TRBV27 | CASSPRTSGGARGTQYF
TRBJ1-1 | 18 | TRBV9 | CASSAHPGTGTMNTEAFF
TRBJ2-7 | 16 | TRBV7-9 | CANMGASGSNSGEQYF
TRBJ1-2 | 14 | TRBV19 | CASSARDSNYGYTF
TRBJ2-2 | 17 | TRBV6-1 | CASSAREGPSNTGELFF
TRBJ2-1 | 15 | TRBV7-2 | CASSWGLAGARRQFF
TRBJ2-1 | 15 | TRBV6-5 | CASSYSAGIAGEQFF
TRBJ2-2 | 13 | TRBV7-2 | CASSLYDFGELFF
TRBJ1-2 | 14 | TRBV5-5 | CASSLAMDNYGYTF
TRBJ1-2 | 14 | TRBV11-2 | CASSLLGSYYGYTF
TRBJ2-3 | 13 | TRBV5-6 | CASSLYDRDTQYF
TRBJ2-3 | 13 | TRBV30 | CALRQGGTDTQYF
TRBJ1-5 | 14 | TRBV5-1 | CASSYGGDNQPQHF
TRBJ1-2 | 16 | TRBV18 | CASSPHPPEFGYGYTF
TRBJ2-1 | 17 | TRBV5-1 | CASSATGGTTSYNEQFF
TRBJ2-3 | 13 | TRBV29-1 | CSVQQVITDTQYF
TRBJ2-7 | 16 | TRBV11-2 | CASSLDIGGRSYEQYF
TRBJ2-2 | 14 | TRBV4-3 | CASSQGHPSGELFF
TRBJ2-5 | 16 | TRBV5-1 | CASSPGQGAKIETQYF
TRBJ1-6 | 16 | TRBV10-2 | CASTPSGGNGNSPLHF
TRBJ1-1 | 16 | TRBV5-1 | CASSPRQGGIDTEAFF
TRBJ1-1 | 13 | TRBV5-4 | CASKSDPNTEAFF
TRBJ2-3 | 16 | TRBV2 | CASRGGKGASTDTQYF
TRBJ2-5 | 11 | TRBV15 | CATSGDGPQYF
TRBJ1-1 | 15 | TRBV28 | CASSSPREGGTEAFF
TRBJ2-3 | 13 | TRBV10-3 | CAISVGPGDTQYF
TRBJ2-2 | 15 | TRBV5-6 | CASSSNWEDTGELFF
TRBJ2-1 | 13 | TRBV10-3 | CAISGAGGNEQFF
TRBJ1-2 | 15 | TRBV10-3 | CAISETDRLTYGYTF
- | 12 | TRBV30 | CAWSVGSYEQYF
TRBJ2-5 | 18 | TRBV10-2 | CASSGTGPRREVGETQYF
TRBJ2-7 | 15 | TRBV29-1 | CSVAPDRVSHYEQYF
TRBJ1-2 | 14 | TRBV5-5 | CASSAVLRRRGYTF